This T cell receptor (beta chain) originates from a study of shared clonotypes between healthy human individuals. Details on this clone: Antigen unknown.

Regarding the study as a whole: Richness estimates generally favored naive over memory subsets. Sequencing depth was expected to influence donor clonotype sharing.

Genomic DNA of every subset was divided equally among multiple immunoSEQ plates. Produced via immunoSEQ multiplex PCR; TCRdb's table is partial and in-frame only. The sample has 850,000 to 1,100,000 clones, 77% seen once. Germline CDR1 and CDR2: MNHNS and SASEGT. V was pared by 2 bases and J by 4 bases, with 6 bases between. The CDR3 runs to 13 residues. The receptor comes from a man in his late teens or twenties in good health. Some clones in this sample may be carry-over from other donors' samples. The sample was memory CD4+ T cells from PBMCs. Described subset: CD45RA-negative fraction. The chain recombines TRBV6-1 with TRBJ2-1, with D possibly matching TRBD2 (5 bases). Written as DNA, the CDR3 is TGTGCCAGCAGTGAACAGCGGTACAATGAGCAGTTCTTC. It codes for CASSEQRYNEQFF.